Listed here are 9 T cell receptor beta chains from one sample, sequenced in a study of blood T cell repertoires in COVID-19. Repertoires were generated with immunoSEQ multiplex PCR, while TCRdb's copy carries only in-frame clones and drops some. The table includes 150,000 to 200,000 clones, around 81% detected once. Material for sequencing was peripheral blood. These receptors were obtained from a human donor with acute or convalescent COVID-19. The donor label of this sample is uncertain.

This clone has only a few counts. The genes are TRBV30 and TRBJ2-7, with D tentatively TRBD2 (6 bases). CDR1 GTSNPN and CDR2 SVGIG come from the germline V gene (reference sequence). The CDR3 contains 12 residues. V lost 5 bases and J lost 6, with 14 bases in between. This CDR3 reads CAWGRPRGEQYF. The CDR3 nucleotides read TGTGCCTGGGGGAGGCCAAGGGGCGAGCAGTACTTC.

This chain uses TRBV5-3 with TRBJ2-7; D unclear. TRBV5-3 is designated an ORF whose function remains uncertain. The CDR3 covers 15 residues. The V and J ends lost 6 bases and 5 bases respectively, with 21 bases between them. As DNA, the CDR3 is TGTGCCAGAACCACTGGCGATCGGGTATCCCACGAGCAGTACTTC. Protein sequence: CARTTGDRVSHEQYF.

The chain uses TRBV7-8 and TRBJ1-1; 7 positions agree with TRBD1. The CDR3 sequence is 15 residues long. The trim removed 1 base at V and 4 bases at J, leaving 6 bases unmatched. Germline assignment: CDR1 SGHVS and CDR2 FQNEAQ. The DNA for the CDR3 is TGTGCCAGCAGCTTAGGCTCAGGGGGTCTCACTGAAGCTTTCTTT. Translating gives CASSLGSGGLTEAFF.

In its sample, this clone was seen once. The chain combines TRBV10-3 with TRBJ1-1; 9 nucleotides match TRBD1. The CDR3 extends over 13 amino acids. Germline CDR1 is ENHRY and CDR2 is SYGVKD. The V gene end was trimmed by 6 bases and the J gene end by 6 bases; junction bases not matched to a gene: 5. This chain's CDR3 is CAIRGQGSSEAFF. In DNA form, the CDR3 reads TGTGCCATCAGGGGACAGGGAAGTTCTGAAGCTTTCTTT.

The chain is built from TRBV5-8 and TRBJ1-5; TRBD1 matches 9 bases. Trimming took 3 bases from V and 5 from J; bases not matched to a gene: 6. This CDR3 is built from 15 residues. Per germline, CDR1 SGHTS and CDR2 YDEGEE. CDR3 coding DNA: TGTGCCAGCAGCTCGGGACAGGGTGACTATCAGCCCCAGCATTTT. Translating it yields CASSSGQGDYQPQHF. Variable domain in full (rest from reference TRBV5-8 and TRBJ1-5): EAGVTQSPTHLIKTRGQQATLRCSPISGHTSVYWYQQALGLGLQFLLWYDEGEERNRGNFPPRFSGRQFPNYSSELNVNALELEDSALYLCASSSGQGDYQPQHFGDGTRLSIL.

The genes are TRBV10-3 and TRBJ2-3; the match to TRBD2 covers 9 bases. CDR3 length: 16 amino acids. V gave up 0 bases and J gave up 5 bases; unmatched junction bases: 6. Germline V gives CDR1 ENHRY, CDR2 SYGVKD. The CDR3 region has the DNA TGTGCCATCAGTGAGTCGAGTAGCGGGGGAATAGATACGCAGTATTTT. This encodes CAISESSSGGIDTQYF.

The genes are TRBV14 and TRBJ2-2, with 10 bases matching TRBD2. V lost 4 bases to trimming and J lost 1 base; unmatched junction nucleotides: 9. This CDR3 has 18 residues. CDR1 is SGHDN and CDR2 is FVKESK in the germline V gene. The CDR3 is CASSPLAGGTKNTGELFF. The CDR3 DNA reads as TGTGCCAGCAGCCCTTTAGCGGGAGGTACGAAGAACACCGGGGAGCTGTTTTTT.

The chain recombines TRBV19 with TRBJ1-5; D uncertain. CDR3 length: 16 amino acids. Germline assignment: CDR1 LNHDA and CDR2 SQIVND (reference sequence). V lost 1 base, J lost 2 bases, and 12 bases lay in between. The CDR3 reads CASSIVSVQGNQPQHF. CDR3 DNA: TGTGCCAGTAGTATAGTCTCCGTTCAGGGCAATCAGCCCCAGCATTTT.

V is TRBV11-1 and J is TRBJ1-1, with D maybe TRBD1 (6 bases). V lost 3 bases and J 1 base, leaving 12 bases between the germline ends. The germline V gene encodes CDR1 SGHAT and CDR2 FQDESV (reference sequence). This CDR3 contains 15 residues. The CDR3, as DNA: TGTGCCAGCAGCTTGGGACAAACTACGAACACTGAAGCTTTCTTT. As protein: CASSLGQTTNTEAFF.